The clone carrying this T cell receptor beta chain was counted a few times. The sample originates from a study of shared clonotypes between healthy human individuals. Whole-study context: Aged 18 to 49, the donors were a couple of women and a few men.

V lost 4 bases and J 2 bases, leaving 14 bases between the germline ends. CDR1 and CDR2 (germline): SNHLY, FYNNEI. The length of the CDR3 is 15 residues. The genomic DNA of each subset was split evenly across several immunoSEQ plates. Among the unsorted PBMC samples, replicate PCRs used around 270 ng DNA, about 30,000 T cell genomes. DNA from unsorted PBMC was sequenced on ten immunoSEQ deep assay plates. Profiled with immunoSEQ multiplex PCR; TCRdb holds only in-frame clones, not every one. This sample carries fewer than 600,000 clones, 70% to 80% of them seen once, and the ten largest clones take more than 10%.

This chain joins TRBV2 and TRBJ2-5; weak D call: TRBD1 (6 bases). This receptor was taken from a middle-aged woman in good health. Some clones in this sample may be carry-over from other donors' samples. Specimen: PBMCs. The CDR3 protein is CASSADSTGQETQYF. The DNA for the CDR3 is TGTGCCAGCAGTGCTGACTCGACAGGACAAGAGACCCAGTACTTC.